What follows are 7 T cell receptor beta chains derived from one specimen sequenced in a study of cytomegalovirus exposure and HLA in healthy donors. 13 Jbeta primers and 60 Vbeta primers were used for the PCR. TCRdb keeps only in-frame clones here, not all; method: immunoSEQ multiplex PCR. The table lists approximately 67,000 clones, 68% of them singletons. Sequencing was carried out using PBMCs. The source of these receptors is a woman between 25 and 40 years old in good health and CMV-seronegative.

This rearrangement joins TRBV19 to TRBJ2-1; 9 positions agree with TRBD1. The CDR3 is 13 residues long. The V and J ends lost 6 bases and 9 bases, in that order; junction bases with no gene match: 6. The germline gives CDR1 LNHDA, CDR2 SQIVND (reference sequence). CDR3 protein: CASRRTGAREQFF. DNA of the CDR3: TGTGCCAGTAGGCGGACAGGGGCGCGTGAGCAGTTCTTC.

The genes are TRBV11-1 and TRBJ2-1; 14 positions match TRBD2. V lost 1 base and J lost 0; bases outside the gene matches: 2. This CDR3 is 18 amino acids long. Germline CDR1 reads SGHAT; CDR2 reads FQDESV (reference sequence). CDR3 bases: TGTGCCAGCAGCTTAGTGGGACTAGCGGGGGCCTCCTACAATGAGCAGTTCTTC. Protein product: CASSLVGLAGASYNEQFF.

This sequence joins TRBV4-2 and TRBJ2-1; D possibly corresponds to TRBD2 (6 bases). Germline CDR1 and CDR2: LGHNA and YNFKEQ. CDR3 length: 15 residues. V dropped 0 bases and J dropped 4 bases, with 10 bases sitting between them. The CDR3, as DNA: TGTGCCAGCAGCCAAGATCAGGAGGGTTACAATGAGCAGTTCTTC. Translated, it gives CASSQDQEGYNEQFF.

This chain uses TRBV7-8 with TRBJ2-5; TRBD2 matches 8 bases. The CDR3 runs 15 residues. V lost 1 base and J lost 2; bases outside the gene matches: 3. The germline CDR1 and CDR2 sequences are SGHVS and FQNEAQ. The CDR3 loop reads CASSLERGGQETQYF. The CDR3 coding sequence is TGTGCCAGCAGCTTAGAACGGGGGGGGCAAGAGACCCAGTACTTC. The full variable domain, with the rest looked up from reference TRBV7-8 and TRBJ2-5, is GAGVSQSPRYKVAKRGQDVALRCDPISGHVSLFWYQQALGQGPEFLTYFQNEAQLDKSGLPSDRFFAERPEGSVSTLKIQRTQQEDSAVYLCASSLERGGQETQYFGPGTRLLVL.

The chain uses TRBV7-8 and TRBJ1-2, with D possibly matching TRBD1 (5 bases). This CDR3 has 13 amino acids. Looked up from germline, CDR1 is SGHVS and CDR2 is FQNEAQ. V was trimmed by 3 bases and J by 2 bases, leaving 7 bases between them. This chain's CDR3 is CASSLRGNYGYTF. CDR3 bases: TGTGCCAGCAGCTTGCGGGGGAACTATGGCTACACCTTC.

The chain recombines TRBV7-9 with TRBJ2-1; maybe TRBD2 (5 bases). The CDR3 has 14 residues. Trimming pared 5 bases from V and 10 bases from J, leaving 18 bases between. CDR1 is SEHNR, CDR2 FQNEAQ, per germline (reference sequence). The CDR3 region has the DNA TGTGCCAGCAGCCCATTTCGGGGAGTAGGCGAGCAGTTCTTC. This codes for CASSPFRGVGEQFF. The variable domain in full, completed from reference TRBV7-9 and TRBJ2-1, reads DTGVSQNPRHKITKRGQNVTFRCDPISEHNRLYWYRQTLGQGPEFLTYFQNEAQLEKSRLLSDRFSAERPKGSFSTLEIQRTEQGDSAMYLCASSPFRGVGEQFFGPGTRLTVL.

Only a few counts were recorded for this clone. The V and J genes are TRBV27 and TRBJ2-6; D unresolved. Germline V gene sequence: CDR1 MNHEY, CDR2 SMNVEV (reference sequence). V gave up 6 bases and J gave up 0 bases, with 9 bases separating them. CDR3 length: 15 amino acids. CDR3 sequence reads: CASRRSTSGANVLTF. CDR3 nucleotides: TGTGCCAGCAGACGGAGTACCTCTGGGGCCAACGTCCTGACTTTC.